This T cell receptor (beta chain) was captured by sequencing in a study of naive CD8 T cells in extremely preterm neonates. Study results and limitations: Preterm neonates shared more CDR3 nucleotide sequences (approximately 2.5%) than older groups. Compared with older groups, preterm CDR3s were shorter, with fewer N additions and less trimming.

Extremely preterm deliveries at about 23-27 weeks of gestation provided the preterm samples. TCRdb keeps only in-frame clones here, not all; method: immunoSEQ multiplex PCR. The sample yields tens of thousands of clones, approximately 88% seen once. As to this clone: Its antigen remains unidentified.

Sequencing was carried out using naive CD8+ T cells from cord blood. The clonotype was recovered from a boy who was born preterm.

The CDR3 protein is CASSLVGAGSKNIQYF. Here the CDR3 DNA reads TGTGCCAGCAGCTTAGTAGGGGCGGGTTCAAAAAACATTCAGTACTTC. V and J are TRBV7-2 and TRBJ2-4; the D call may be TRBD1 or TRBD2 (5 bases each). CDR1 is SGHTA, CDR2 FQGNSA, per germline. CDR3 length: 16 amino acids. Trimming cost V 1 base and J 4 bases, with 14 bases left between them.